What follows is one T cell receptor beta chain and its context. Antigen: not known. These data come from a study of radiotherapy plus CTLA-4 blockade in lung cancer. Turning to the study itself: Objective responses were documented in around 18% of patients, with disease control in around 31%. The study's findings and limits: Interferon-beta, together with early blood T cell clone dynamics, reportedly best predicted response. Some TCR clones had been derived from tumors. These clones expanded in peripheral blood after radiotherapy plus ipilimumab.

The repertoire was sequenced with immunoSEQ multiplex PCR; TCRdb's copy has only in-frame clones and lacks some. The sample lists 85,000 to 90,000 clones; around 90% were seen once. CTLA-4 blockade with ipilimumab, together with focal radiation, was given to patients with chemo-refractory metastatic non-small-cell lung cancer. Trimming left V 0 bases short and J 3 bases short, with 10 bases between. The CDR3 has 15 residues. Germline V gene sequence: CDR1 SEHNR, CDR2 FQNEAQ (reference sequence). The TCR was taken from a human donor with non-small cell lung cancer that progressed on radiotherapy plus ipilimumab. The source was peripheral blood, collected from a patient treated with radiotherapy plus ipilimumab. The rearrangement joins TRBV7-9 to TRBJ2-3; D gene ambiguous. In DNA, the CDR3 is TGTGCCAGCAGCTTAGCCGAGACCAGGACAGATACGCAGTATTTT. This translates into CASSLAETRTDTQYF.